This TCR beta chain was recovered during a study of graft-versus-host responses after intestinal transplantation. Study-level background: Uniformly, recipients were administered anti-thymocyte globulin induction with subsequent tacrolimus and steroids for three to four years.

V dropped 2 bases and J dropped 2; count of bases not matched to a gene: 3. This CDR3 region has 15 residues. Germline CDR1 reads MNHEY; CDR2 reads SVGAGI. This clone occurred a few times. Its cognate antigen is unknown. The protocol was immunoSEQ multiplex PCR, while the TCRdb copy is restricted to in-frame clones and leaves out a portion. This table holds under 50,000 clones, 85% to 90% found once. General study findings and limits: Maximum circulating GvH clone levels tracked with early post-transplant HvG decreases. In patients with graft-donor T cell macrochimerism, allograft graft-versus-host to host-versus-graft clonal ratios were high. Ileal or blood samples showed some GvH clones first, and such clones were also found in recipient marrow.

Specimen: PBMCs, collected around 280 days after transplant. The clonotype originates from a human patient who received an intestinal transplant, so some T cells may come from the graft donor. The V call is TRBV6-5, the J call TRBJ2-5, with TRBD1 identical over 9 bases. This chain's CDR3 is CASSYGTGNQETQYF. In nucleotides, the CDR3 is TGTGCCAGCAGTTACGGGACAGGGAATCAAGAGACCCAGTACTTC.